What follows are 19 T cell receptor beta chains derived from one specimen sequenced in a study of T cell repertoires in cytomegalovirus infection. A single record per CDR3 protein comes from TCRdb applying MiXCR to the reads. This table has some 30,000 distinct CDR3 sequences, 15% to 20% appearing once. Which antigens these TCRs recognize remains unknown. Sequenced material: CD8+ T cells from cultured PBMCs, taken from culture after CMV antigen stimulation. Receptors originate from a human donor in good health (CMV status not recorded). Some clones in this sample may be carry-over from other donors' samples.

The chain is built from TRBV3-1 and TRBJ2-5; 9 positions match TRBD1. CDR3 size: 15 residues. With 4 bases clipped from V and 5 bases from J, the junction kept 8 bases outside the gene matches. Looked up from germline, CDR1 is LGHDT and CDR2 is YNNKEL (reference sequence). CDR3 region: CASSPGTGRRETQYF. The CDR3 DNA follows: TGTGCCAGCAGCCCGGGGACAGGGAGAAGGGAGACCCAGTACTTC.

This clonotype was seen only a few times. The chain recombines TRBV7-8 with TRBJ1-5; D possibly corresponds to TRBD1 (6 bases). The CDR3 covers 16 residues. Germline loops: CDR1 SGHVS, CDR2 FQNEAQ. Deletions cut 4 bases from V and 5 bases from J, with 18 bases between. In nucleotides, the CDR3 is TGTGCCAGCAGCTCACCGACAGGCCCCATACATCAGCCCCAGCATTTT. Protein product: CASSSPTGPIHQPQHF.

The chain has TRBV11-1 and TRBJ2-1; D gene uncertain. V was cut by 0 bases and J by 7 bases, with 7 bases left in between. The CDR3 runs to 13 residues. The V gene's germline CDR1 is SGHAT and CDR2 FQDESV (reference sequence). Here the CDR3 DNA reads TGTGCCAGCAGCTTAGCCAGATTAAATGAGCAGTTCTTC. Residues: CASSLARLNEQFF.

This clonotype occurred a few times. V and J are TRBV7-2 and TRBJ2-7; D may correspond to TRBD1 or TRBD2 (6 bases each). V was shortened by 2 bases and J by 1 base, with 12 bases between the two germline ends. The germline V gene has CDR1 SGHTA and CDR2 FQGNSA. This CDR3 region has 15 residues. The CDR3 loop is CASSLWRGASYEQYF. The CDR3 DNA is TGTGCCAGCAGCTTATGGAGGGGGGCTTCCTACGAGCAGTACTTC.

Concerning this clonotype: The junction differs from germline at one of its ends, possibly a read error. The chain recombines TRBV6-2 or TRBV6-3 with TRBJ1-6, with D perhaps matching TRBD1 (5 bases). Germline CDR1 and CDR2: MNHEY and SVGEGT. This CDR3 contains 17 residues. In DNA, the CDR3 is TGTGACAGCAGTTTCGACATCGACAGCTCCTATAATTCACCCCTCCACTTT. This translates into CDSSFDIDSSYNSPLHF.

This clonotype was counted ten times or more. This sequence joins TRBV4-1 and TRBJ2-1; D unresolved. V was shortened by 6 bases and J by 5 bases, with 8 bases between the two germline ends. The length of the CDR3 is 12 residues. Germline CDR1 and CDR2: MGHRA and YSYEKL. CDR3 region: CASSPRDNEQFF. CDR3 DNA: TGCGCCAGCAGTCCACGAGACAATGAGCAGTTCTTC.

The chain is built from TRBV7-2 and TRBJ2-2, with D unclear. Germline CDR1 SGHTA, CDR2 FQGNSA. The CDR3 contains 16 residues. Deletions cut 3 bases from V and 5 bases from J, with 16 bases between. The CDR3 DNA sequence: TGTGCCAGCAGCTTCCTGCGGACGGCTATAACCGGGGAGCTGTTTTTT. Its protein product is CASSFLRTAITGELFF. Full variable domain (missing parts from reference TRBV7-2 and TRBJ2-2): GAGVSQSPSNKVTEKGKDVELRCDPISGHTALYWYRQSLGQGLEFLIYFQGNSAPDKSGLPSDRFSAERTGGSVSTLTIQRTQQEDSAVYLCASSFLRTAITGELFFGEGSRLTVL.

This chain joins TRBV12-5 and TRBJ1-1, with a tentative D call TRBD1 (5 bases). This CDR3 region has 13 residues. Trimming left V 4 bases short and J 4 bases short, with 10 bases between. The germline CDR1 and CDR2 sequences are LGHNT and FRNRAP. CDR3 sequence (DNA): TGTGCTAGTGGTTATGACCAGGGCACTGAAGCTTTCTTT. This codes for CASGYDQGTEAFF.

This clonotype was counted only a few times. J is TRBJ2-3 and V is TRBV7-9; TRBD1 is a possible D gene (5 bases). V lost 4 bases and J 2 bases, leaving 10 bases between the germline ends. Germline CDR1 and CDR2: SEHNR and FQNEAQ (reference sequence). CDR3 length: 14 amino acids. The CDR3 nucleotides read TGTGCCAGCAGCTCCCTGGACATCACAGATACGCAGTATTTT. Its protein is CASSSLDITDTQYF.

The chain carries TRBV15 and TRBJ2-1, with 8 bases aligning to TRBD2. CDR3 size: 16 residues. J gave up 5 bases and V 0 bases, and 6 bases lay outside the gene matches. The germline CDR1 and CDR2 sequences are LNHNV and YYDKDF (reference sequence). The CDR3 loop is CATSRDAGGYNNEQFF. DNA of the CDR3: TGTGCCACCAGCAGAGATGCGGGAGGTTACAACAATGAGCAGTTCTTC.

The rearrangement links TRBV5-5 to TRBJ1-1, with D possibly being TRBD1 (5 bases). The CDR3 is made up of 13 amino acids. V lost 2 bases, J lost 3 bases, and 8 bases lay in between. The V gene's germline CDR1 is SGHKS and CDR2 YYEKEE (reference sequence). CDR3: CASSFDSYTEAFF. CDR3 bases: TGTGCCAGCAGCTTCGACAGTTACACTGAAGCTTTCTTT. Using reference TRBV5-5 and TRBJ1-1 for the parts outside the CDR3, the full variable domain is DAGVTQSPTHLIKTRGQQVTLRCSPISGHKSVSWYQQVLGQGPQFIFQYYEKEERGRGNFPDRFSARQFPNYSSELNVNALLLGDSALYLCASSFDSYTEAFFGQGTRLTVV.

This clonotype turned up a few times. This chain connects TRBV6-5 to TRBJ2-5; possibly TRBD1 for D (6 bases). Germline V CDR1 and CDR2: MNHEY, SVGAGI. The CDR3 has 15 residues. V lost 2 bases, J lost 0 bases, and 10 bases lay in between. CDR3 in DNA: TGTGCCAGCAGTTACGGCACAGGGTACCAAGAGACCCAGTACTTC. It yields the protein CASSYGTGYQETQYF.

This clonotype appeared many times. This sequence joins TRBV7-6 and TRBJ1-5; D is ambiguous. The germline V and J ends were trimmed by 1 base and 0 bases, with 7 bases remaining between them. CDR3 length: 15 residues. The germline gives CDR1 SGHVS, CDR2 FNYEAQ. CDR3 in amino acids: CASSLGHYSNQPQHF. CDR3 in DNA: TGTGCCAGCAGCTTAGGACATTATAGCAATCAGCCCCAGCATTTT. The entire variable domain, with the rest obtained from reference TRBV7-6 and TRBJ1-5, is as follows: GAGVSQSPRYKVTKRGQDVALRCDPISGHVSLYWYRQALGQGPEFLTYFNYEAQQDKSGLPNDRFSAERPEGSISTLTIQRTEQRDSAMYRCASSLGHYSNQPQHFGDGTRLSIL.

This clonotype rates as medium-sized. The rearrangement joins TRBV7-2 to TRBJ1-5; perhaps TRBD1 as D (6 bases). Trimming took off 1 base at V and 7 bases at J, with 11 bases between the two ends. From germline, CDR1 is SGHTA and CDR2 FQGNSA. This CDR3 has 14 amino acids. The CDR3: CASSLGGGRQPQHF. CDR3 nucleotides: TGTGCCAGCAGCTTAGGCGGGGGGCGGCAGCCCCAGCATTTT. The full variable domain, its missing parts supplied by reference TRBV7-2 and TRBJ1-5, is GAGVSQSPSNKVTEKGKDVELRCDPISGHTALYWYRQSLGQGLEFLIYFQGNSAPDKSGLPSDRFSAERTGGSVSTLTIQRTQQEDSAVYLCASSLGGGRQPQHFGDGTRLSIL.

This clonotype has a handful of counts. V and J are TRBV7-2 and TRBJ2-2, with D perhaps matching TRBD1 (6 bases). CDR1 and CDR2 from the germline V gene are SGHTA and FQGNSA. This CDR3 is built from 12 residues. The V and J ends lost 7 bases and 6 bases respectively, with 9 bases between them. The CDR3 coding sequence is TGTGCCAGCAACCAGGGGTCCGGGGAGCTGTTTTTT. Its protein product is CASNQGSGELFF.

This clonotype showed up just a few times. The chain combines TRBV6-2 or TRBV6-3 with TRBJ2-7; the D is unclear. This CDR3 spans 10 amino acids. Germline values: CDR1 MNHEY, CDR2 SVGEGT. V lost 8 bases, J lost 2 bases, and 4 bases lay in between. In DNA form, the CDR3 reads TGTGCCAGCGGAACCTACGAGCAGTACTTC. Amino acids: CASGTYEQYF.

The CDR3 spells CASSLRPGGWNEQFF. The CDR3 bases are TGTGCCAGCAGTTTGAGGCCAGGGGGCTGGAATGAGCAGTTCTTC. The V and J genes are TRBV28 and TRBJ2-1; 8 bases match TRBD1. Trimming at V came to 3 bases and at J to 7 bases, leaving 8 bases not matched to a gene. Germline CDR1 and CDR2: MDHEN and SYDVKM. The CDR3 is 15 residues long.

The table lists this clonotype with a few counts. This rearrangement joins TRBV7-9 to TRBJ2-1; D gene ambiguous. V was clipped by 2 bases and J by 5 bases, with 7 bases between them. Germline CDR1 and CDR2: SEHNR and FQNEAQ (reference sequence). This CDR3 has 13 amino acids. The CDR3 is CASSLIVNNEQFF. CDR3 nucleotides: TGTGCCAGCAGCTTAATAGTAAACAATGAGCAGTTCTTC.

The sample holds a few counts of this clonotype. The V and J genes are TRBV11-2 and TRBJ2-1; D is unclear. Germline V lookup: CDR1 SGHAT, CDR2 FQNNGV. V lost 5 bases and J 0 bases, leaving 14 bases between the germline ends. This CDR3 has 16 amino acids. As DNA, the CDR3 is TGTGCCAGCAGCCCCGGACCCGCGACCTCCTACAATGAGCAGTTCTTC. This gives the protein CASSPGPATSYNEQFF.